One sample yielded the 22 T cell receptor beta chains listed below, sequenced in a study of T-cell reconstitution after alpha-beta-depleted transplantation in children. Unique molecular identifiers were incorporated during preparation of the TCRbeta library. TCRdb re-called the PCR reads through MiXCR, storing one row per CDR3 protein. The data contain around 380,000 distinct CDR3 sequences, 11% of them singletons. Sequencing was performed on PBMCs from the stem cell graft donor, taken from the stem cell graft. Receptors originate from a human donor who donated a stem cell graft to a child with acute myeloid leukemia.

The rearrangement links TRBV6-1 to TRBJ2-6; TRBD1 might be the D (5 bases). Per germline, CDR1 MNHNS and CDR2 SASEGT. V was clipped by 7 bases and J by 1 base, with 5 bases between them. CDR3 length: 13 amino acids. The CDR3 DNA reads as TGTGCCAGCAAGGGGTCTGGGGCCAACGTCCTGACTTTC. Amino acids: CASKGSGANVLTF.

The chain has TRBV4-3 and TRBJ2-7; possibly TRBD1 for D (5 bases). Trimming took off 0 bases at V and 3 bases at J, with 12 bases between the two ends. The germline V gene encodes CDR1 LGHNA and CDR2 YSLEER. This CDR3 contains 15 residues. The CDR3 sequence: CASSQDISGYYEQYF. Written as DNA, the CDR3 is TGCGCCAGCAGCCAAGATATATCAGGGTACTACGAGCAGTACTTC.

This clonotype was detected ten times or more. The chain has TRBV9 and TRBJ2-3, with D tentatively TRBD2 (6 bases). CDR1 is SGDLS, CDR2 YYNGEE, per germline. This CDR3 contains 16 residues. V was trimmed by 0 bases and J by 6 bases, leaving 17 bases between them. CDR3 bases: TGTGCCAGCAGCGTAGATCTTGTTGGGACTCTGGATACGCAGTATTTT. The encoded protein is CASSVDLVGTLDTQYF.

This clonotype was counted between two and nine times. The chain uses TRBV29-1 and TRBJ1-1, with D maybe TRBD1 (6 bases). The V gene lost 7 bases and the J gene lost 6 bases, with 15 bases spanning the gap. Germline lookup yields CDR1 SQVTM and CDR2 ANQGSEA. The length of the CDR3 is 12 residues. CDR3 protein: CSAAQGRAEAFF. CDR3 coding DNA: TGCAGCGCCGCACAGGGAAGGGCTGAAGCTTTCTTT.

This clonotype came up once. A much larger clone lies one base from this, so it may be a read error. This chain connects TRBV5-1 to TRBJ1-1; tentatively, D is TRBD1 (6 bases). The CDR3 has 16 residues. V lost 9 bases and J 1 base, leaving 22 bases between the germline ends. Looked up from germline, CDR1 is SGHRS and CDR2 is YFSETQ. For the CDR3, the DNA is TGCGCCACCCTCCATGCCCCGGGACAACCGAACACTGAAGCTTTCTTT. Its translation is CATLHAPGQPNTEAFF.

The rearrangement links TRBV5-1 to TRBJ2-3, with 12 bases identical to TRBD2. Germline trimming cut 4 bases from V and 2 bases from J; bases unmatched to any gene: 5. Per the germline V gene, CDR1 is SGHRS and CDR2 is YFSETQ. This CDR3 contains 16 residues. Here the CDR3 reads CASSPRTSGATDTQYF. Here the CDR3 DNA reads TGCGCCAGCAGCCCACGGACTAGCGGGGCCACAGATACGCAGTATTTT.

The CDR3 region has the DNA TGCAGTGCTAATATACAAGAGACCCAGTACTTC. Translating gives CSANIQETQYF. The chain uses TRBV20-1 and TRBJ2-5; D gene unclear. The germline V gene has CDR1 DFQATT and CDR2 SNEGSKA (reference sequence). The V end was cut by 4 bases, the J end by 2 bases, with 5 bases between. The CDR3 spans 11 residues.

The chain links TRBV20-1 to TRBJ1-3; possible D gene TRBD1, 6 bases. Germline V lookup: CDR1 DFQATT, CDR2 SNEGSKA (reference sequence). The length of the CDR3 is 14 residues. Trimming pared 4 bases from V and 4 bases from J, leaving 14 bases between. CDR3 nucleotides: TGCAGTGCTAATGGGCAGGGGACAGGAAACACCATATATTTT. Its protein product is CSANGQGTGNTIYF.

The rearrangement joins TRBV7-3 to TRBJ2-1; 12 bases agree with TRBD2. V lost 5 bases and J lost 4; bases outside the gene matches: 9. This CDR3 is built from 17 residues. The V gene's germline CDR1 is SGHTA and CDR2 FQGTGA. In DNA, the CDR3 is TGTGCCAGCAGCAACCCGCGCCTAGCGGGAGGGTACAATGAGCAGTTCTTC. Protein sequence: CASSNPRLAGGYNEQFF.

Only a few counts were recorded for this clonotype. The V gene is TRBV10-3, the J gene TRBJ2-2; D possibly matches TRBD1 or TRBD2 (5 bases each). CDR1 is ENHRY, CDR2 SYGVKD, per germline. The CDR3 totals 15 residues. The germline V and J ends were trimmed by 6 bases and 4 bases, with 15 bases remaining between them. In DNA, the CDR3 is TGTGCCATCAGGCCGGGACGGCGGACCACCGGGGAGCTGTTTTTT. It translates to CAIRPGRRTTGELFF.

A few counts support this clonotype. The chain recombines TRBV19 with TRBJ2-3; tentatively, D is TRBD2 (7 bases). CDR1 and CDR2 (germline): LNHDA, SQIVND (reference sequence). V was cut by 1 base and J by 4 bases, with 15 bases left in between. The length of the CDR3 is 16 residues. CDR3 nucleotide sequence: TGTGCCAGTAGTATAGCAGGCCGCGGGGGCGCAGATACGCAGTATTTT. This sequence encodes CASSIAGRGGADTQYF.

This clonotype was detected only a few times. The V call is TRBV5-4, the J call TRBJ2-5; D may match TRBD1 or TRBD2 (6 bases each). This CDR3 contains 15 residues. Germline assignment: CDR1 SGHNT and CDR2 YYREEE (reference sequence). V lost 5 bases and J lost 5, with 19 bases in between. In nucleotides, the CDR3 is TGTGCCAGCAGTTCGATTTGGGGGGCGCAGGAGACCCAGTACTTC. Translating gives CASSSIWGAQETQYF.

This clonotype was counted ten times or more. The V call is TRBV20-1, the J call TRBJ2-7, with D perhaps matching TRBD1 (6 bases). In germline, CDR1 is DFQATT, CDR2 SNEGSKA (reference sequence). The V gene lost 2 bases and the J gene lost 3 bases, with 11 bases spanning the gap. The CDR3 is made up of 13 amino acids. In DNA, the CDR3 is TGCAGTGCTAGAACAGGGAGAGACTACGAGCAGTACGTC. Amino acids: CSARTGRDYEQYV.

This clonotype was counted a few times. CDR3 nucleotides: TGCGCCAGCAGCTCAGGGCGGGGACCAACAAACTACAATGAGCAGTTCTTC. This translates into CASSSGRGPTNYNEQFF. The chain uses TRBV5-1 and TRBJ2-1; weak D call: TRBD2 (6 bases). Germline V gene sequence: CDR1 SGHRS, CDR2 YFSETQ. V was cut by 3 bases and J by 3 bases, with 19 bases left in between. The CDR3 runs to 17 residues.

The genes are TRBV11-1 and TRBJ2-5; the match to TRBD2 covers 7 bases. Germline V CDR1 and CDR2: SGHAT, FQDESV (reference sequence). V gave up 1 base and J gave up 5 bases; unmatched junction bases: 13. This CDR3 has 17 amino acids. This chain's CDR3 is CASSLGFGLEPLETQYF. The DNA for the CDR3 is TGTGCCAGCAGCTTAGGGTTTGGACTAGAACCACTGGAGACCCAGTACTTC.

This chain joins TRBV3-1 and TRBJ2-5, with TRBD1 matching 7 bases. J lost 4 bases, V lost 3 bases, and 8 bases had no gene match. The CDR3 length is 15 residues. Germline CDR1 LGHDT, CDR2 YNNKEL (reference sequence). The DNA for the CDR3 is TGTGCCAGCAGCCAGAACGACAGGGTTGGAGAGACCCAGTACTTC. This codes for CASSQNDRVGETQYF.

This clonotype was recorded at least ten times. The V and J genes are TRBV28 and TRBJ1-5; D is unclear. Trimming left V 4 bases short and J 7 bases short, with 17 bases between. Germline-derived CDR1 and CDR2 are MDHEN and SYDVKM. The CDR3 totals 15 residues. CDR3 nucleotides: TGTGCCAGCAGTTACTCAGGCGGGTATTTCCAGCCCCAGCATTTT. It yields the protein CASSYSGGYFQPQHF.

This clonotype was seen more than once but under ten times. The CDR3 region is CASSPRVARDGGQPQHF. The CDR3 DNA reads as TGTGCCAGCAGCCCACGGGTTGCCCGGGACGGGGGTCAGCCCCAGCATTTT. This chain connects TRBV6-1 to TRBJ1-5; tentative D call: TRBD1 (5 bases). Germline V CDR1 and CDR2: MNHNS, SASEGT. Trimming removed 6 bases at V and 6 bases at J, with 24 bases between. The CDR3 runs to 17 residues.

V gene TRBV6-5 combines with J gene TRBJ2-7; the D gene could be TRBD1 or TRBD2 (5 bases each). The CDR3 has 13 amino acids. In germline, CDR1 is MNHEY, CDR2 SVGAGI. The V gene lost 2 bases and the J gene lost 6 bases, with 11 bases spanning the gap. CDR3 protein: CASSYPGTGEQYF. The DNA of the CDR3 is TGTGCCAGCAGTTACCCTGGGACGGGCGAGCAGTACTTC.

Comment on this clonotype: This may be a read error: a much more frequent sequence differs by one nucleotide. The CDR3 protein is CASSSGTGCKNYGYTF. CDR3 coding DNA: TGCGCCAGCAGCTCAGGGACAGGGTGCAAGAACTATGGCTACACCTTC. The rearrangement joins TRBV5-1 to TRBJ1-2, with 9 bases matching TRBD1. J gave up 2 bases and V 3 bases, and 8 bases lay outside the gene matches. This CDR3 region has 16 residues. Germline-derived CDR1 and CDR2 are SGHRS and YFSETQ.

The rearrangement joins TRBV18 to TRBJ1-4; 10 bases map to TRBD1. The CDR3 has 17 amino acids. Unmatched junction bases numbered 4, after V lost 3 bases and J lost 0 bases. Germline CDR1 reads KGHSH; CDR2 reads LQKENI. The CDR3 DNA sequence: TGTGCCAGCTCACCTATTGGACAGGGGGCAACTAATGAAAAACTGTTTTTT. Protein product: CASSPIGQGATNEKLFF. Based on the CDR3 plus reference TRBV18 and TRBJ1-4, the full variable domain is NAGVMQNPRHLVRRRGQEARLRCSPMKGHSHVYWYRQLPEEGLKFMVYLQKENIIDESGMPKERFSAEFPKEGPSILRIQQVVRGDSAAYFCASSPIGQGATNEKLFFGSGTQLSVL.

This clonotype was observed a few times. The V call is TRBV20-1, the J call TRBJ2-1; D remains ambiguous. This CDR3 comprises 13 residues. Per germline, CDR1 DFQATT and CDR2 SNEGSKA (reference sequence). The V end was cut by 0 bases, the J end by 9 bases, with 12 bases between. CDR3 sequence reads: CSARDNRRVEQFF. DNA of the CDR3: TGCAGTGCTAGAGATAACCGGCGAGTTGAGCAGTTCTTC.